There are many counts of the clone carrying this T cell receptor (beta chain). Its matching antigen is unknown. The sample belongs to a study of T-cell reconstitution after alpha-beta-depleted transplantation in children. The study, taken as a whole, reports: Once a year had passed after transplant, T-cell counts and diversity came mostly from newly produced T cells. Surviving recipient T cells and intrathymic progenitors accounted for some patients' high TCRbeta diversity at day 60. There were reportedly several hundred expanded graft clones from which alpha-beta T cells came about two months after transplant.

Unique molecular identifiers were used to barcode this TCRbeta library. TCRdb re-called the PCR reads through MiXCR, storing one row per CDR3 protein. The sample has approximately 520,000 distinct CDR3 sequences, over 9.5% seen once. The CDR3 spans 11 residues. V lost 1 base to trimming and J lost 5 bases, with 2 bases between them. Germline values: CDR1 DFQATT, CDR2 SNEGSKA (reference sequence). The chain joins TRBV20-1 to TRBJ2-2; no firm D call. The sequencing here drew on PBMCs, mostly from graft donor cells, taken 180 days after TCRalphabeta/CD19-depleted stem cell transplant. The sequence was collected from a female patient aged 2-9 years who had a stem cell transplant for aplastic anemia, so the T cells may come from the graft donor. The CDR3 here is CSARGTGELFF. For the CDR3, the DNA is TGCAGTGCTAGAGGGACCGGGGAGCTGTTTTTT.